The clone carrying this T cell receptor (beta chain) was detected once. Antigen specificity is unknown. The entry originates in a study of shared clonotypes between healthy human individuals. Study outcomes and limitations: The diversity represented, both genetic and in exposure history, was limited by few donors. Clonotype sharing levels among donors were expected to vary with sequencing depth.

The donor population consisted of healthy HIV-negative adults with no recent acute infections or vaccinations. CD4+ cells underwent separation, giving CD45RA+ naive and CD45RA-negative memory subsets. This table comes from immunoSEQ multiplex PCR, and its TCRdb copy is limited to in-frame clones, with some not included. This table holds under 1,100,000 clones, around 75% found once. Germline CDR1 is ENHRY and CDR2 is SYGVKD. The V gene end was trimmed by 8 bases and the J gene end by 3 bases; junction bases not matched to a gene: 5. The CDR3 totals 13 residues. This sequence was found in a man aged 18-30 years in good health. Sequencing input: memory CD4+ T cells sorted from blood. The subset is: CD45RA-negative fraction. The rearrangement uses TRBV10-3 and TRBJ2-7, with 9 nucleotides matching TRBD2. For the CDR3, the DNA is TGTGCCATCGGTGCTAGCGGGAACTACGAGCAGTACTTC. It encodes CAIGASGNYEQYF.